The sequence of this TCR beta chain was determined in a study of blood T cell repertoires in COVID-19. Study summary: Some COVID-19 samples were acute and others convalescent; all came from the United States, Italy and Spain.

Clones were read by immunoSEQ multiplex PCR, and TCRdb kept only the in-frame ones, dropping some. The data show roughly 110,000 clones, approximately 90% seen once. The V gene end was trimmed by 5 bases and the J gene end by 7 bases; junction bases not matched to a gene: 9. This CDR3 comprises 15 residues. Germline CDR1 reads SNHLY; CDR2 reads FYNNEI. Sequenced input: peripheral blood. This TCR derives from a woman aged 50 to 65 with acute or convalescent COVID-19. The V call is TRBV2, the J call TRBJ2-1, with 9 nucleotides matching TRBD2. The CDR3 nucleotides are TGTGCCAGCAGTCCTCGCACAGCGGGAGGAAATGAGCAGTTCTTC. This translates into CASSPRTAGGNEQFF.